The 25 T cell receptor beta chains below all came from one sample that was sequenced in a study of blood T cell repertoires in COVID-19. The method was immunoSEQ multiplex PCR; TCRdb's version includes in-frame clones alone and lacks a portion of them. The table records 300,000 to 450,000 clones, roughly 89% of them present only once. The sequencing input was peripheral blood. Receptors were obtained from an older woman with COVID-19, enrolled during active disease.

CDR3 nucleotide sequence: TGTGCCAGCAGCCCCGGCCACGACGGGTACAATGAGCAGTTCTTC. This gives the protein CASSPGHDGYNEQFF. The V call is TRBV7-7, the J call TRBJ2-1; D uncertain. This CDR3 has 15 amino acids. Per the germline V gene, CDR1 is SSHAT and CDR2 is FNYEAQ (reference sequence). Trimming stripped 5 bases from V and 4 bases from J, with 15 bases between.

The genes are TRBV19 and TRBJ2-2; the match to TRBD1 covers 10 bases. V lost 7 bases and J lost 1; bases outside the gene matches: 6. Germline V lookup: CDR1 LNHDA, CDR2 SQIVND (reference sequence). This CDR3 contains 16 residues. CDR3 DNA sequence: TGTGCCAGTATACTCGACAGGGGGCAGAACACCGGGGAGCTGTTTTTT. It codes for CASILDRGQNTGELFF.

CDR3 sequence reads: CASSLEDSYYGYTF. As DNA, the CDR3 is TGTGCCAGCAGCTTAGAAGACAGTTACTATGGCTACACCTTC. The V gene is TRBV7-9, the J gene TRBJ1-2; tentative D call: TRBD1 (5 bases). The CDR3 extends over 14 amino acids. Trimming removed 1 base from V and 3 bases from J, with 9 bases in between. Germline-derived CDR1 and CDR2 are SEHNR and FQNEAQ (reference sequence).

The chain combines TRBV12-3 or TRBV12-4 with TRBJ1-1, with TRBD1 matching over 7 bases. J was trimmed by 5 bases and V by 7 bases; bases with no gene match: 7. The CDR3 length is 13 residues. The DNA for the CDR3 is TGTGCCAGCACCAGACAGGGAAGAACTGAAGCTTTCTTT. Translation gives CASTRQGRTEAFF.

The chain employs TRBV5-1 and TRBJ2-3; 13 bases agree with TRBD2. The J segment lost 2 bases and the V segment lost 4 bases, leaving 7 bases of the junction unmatched. The CDR3 extends over 17 amino acids. The germline V gene has CDR1 SGHRS and CDR2 YFSETQ. The CDR3 DNA is TGCGCCAGCAGCGGAGGGACTAGCGGGGATTTCACAGATACGCAGTATTTT. It specifies CASSGGTSGDFTDTQYF.

The chain is built from TRBV7-9 and TRBJ1-5, with 7 bases fitting TRBD1. The V gene end was trimmed by 1 base and the J gene end by 2 bases; junction bases not matched to a gene: 5. Germline lookup yields CDR1 SEHNR and CDR2 FQNEAQ (reference sequence). The CDR3 has 16 amino acids. The CDR3 nucleotides are TGTGCCAGCAGCTTAGGTCCCGGACAGGGCAATCAGCCCCAGCATTTT. Translation gives CASSLGPGQGNQPQHF.

The V call is TRBV5-4, the J call TRBJ1-5; D gene unclear. Trimming stripped 4 bases from V and 2 bases from J, with 19 bases between. CDR1 is SGHNT, CDR2 YYREEE, per germline (reference sequence). The CDR3 spans 17 residues. The CDR3 nucleotides read TGTGCCAGCAGCCCAATCACCCCTTCGTCGGGCAATCAGCCCCAGCATTTT. Its translation is CASSPITPSSGNQPQHF.

This clone appeared a single time. This chain uses TRBV5-6 with TRBJ1-1; D is ambiguous. Germline V gives CDR1 SGHDT, CDR2 YYEEEE. The CDR3 contains 12 residues. V lost 1 base and J lost 9, with 10 bases in between. The CDR3 protein is CASSLFTDKAFF. The CDR3 region has the DNA TGTGCCAGCAGCTTGTTTACAGACAAAGCTTTCTTT.

This rearrangement joins TRBV2 to TRBJ1-2; 8 bases match TRBD1. The junction had 3 bases not matched to a gene; V was cut back by 6 bases and J by 3 bases. This CDR3 is 13 amino acids long. From germline, CDR1 is SNHLY and CDR2 FYNNEI. The chain's CDR3 is CASREDRDYGYTF. DNA of the CDR3: TGTGCCAGCAGAGAGGACAGGGACTATGGCTACACCTTC.

This chain uses TRBV18 with TRBJ2-3; D gene uncertain. The CDR3 has 15 residues. From germline, CDR1 is KGHSH and CDR2 LQKENI. Trimming pared 3 bases from V and 1 base from J, leaving 11 bases between. CDR3 sequence (DNA): TGTGCCAGCTCACCGGGCCGATTAGGCACAGATACGCAGTATTTT. The encoded protein is CASSPGRLGTDTQYF.

This chain connects TRBV10-3 to TRBJ1-6; TRBD1 matches 9 bases. The trim removed 4 bases at V and 7 bases at J, leaving 2 bases unmatched. Germline values: CDR1 ENHRY, CDR2 SYGVKD. This CDR3 comprises 14 residues. The CDR3 sequence: CAISVGTGNSPLHF. CDR3 DNA: TGTGCCATCAGTGTGGGGACAGGGAATTCACCCCTCCACTTT.

The V and J genes are TRBV6-5 and TRBJ1-1; D might be TRBD1 (6 bases). Trimming shortened V by 6 bases and J by 0 bases, and 11 bases separated the two germline ends. The CDR3 runs 14 residues. Germline lookup yields CDR1 MNHEY and CDR2 SVGAGI. CDR3 in amino acids: CASRSDRLNTEAFF. CDR3 sequence (DNA): TGTGCCAGCAGGTCCGACAGGTTGAACACTGAAGCTTTCTTT.

This clone has just one count. In nucleotides, the CDR3 is TGTGCCAGCGCGAAACAGGGGGCGCTCGGGGCCAACGTCCTGACTTTC. It encodes CASAKQGALGANVLTF. The J gene is TRBJ2-6, the V gene TRBV7-8, with 9 bases fitting TRBD1. The CDR3 runs to 16 residues. The J segment lost 4 bases and the V segment lost 8 bases, leaving 9 bases of the junction unmatched. The V gene's germline CDR1 is SGHVS and CDR2 FQNEAQ. Complete variable domain (other parts from reference TRBV7-8 and TRBJ2-6): GAGVSQSPRYKVAKRGQDVALRCDPISGHVSLFWYQQALGQGPEFLTYFQNEAQLDKSGLPSDRFFAERPEGSVSTLKIQRTQQEDSAVYLCASAKQGALGANVLTFGAGSRLTVL.

The rearrangement joins TRBV6-5 to TRBJ1-2; TRBD1 is a possible D gene (6 bases). Germline CDR1 and CDR2: MNHEY and SVGAGI. The CDR3 loop spans 14 amino acids. The ends were cut back, 6 bases at V and 5 bases at J, with 16 bases in the middle. The CDR3 loop reads CASRQQGNGYGYTF. DNA of the CDR3: TGTGCCAGCAGACAACAGGGTAATGGGTATGGCTACACCTTC.

The genes are TRBV5-6 and TRBJ2-3, with 8 bases that match TRBD1. The CDR3 runs to 16 residues. The germline V gene encodes CDR1 SGHDT and CDR2 YYEEEE. The trim removed 4 bases at V and 5 bases at J, leaving 12 bases unmatched. The CDR3 nucleotides read TGTGCCAGCAGCCCCGGCGACAGGGGAAGGGGAGATACGCAGTATTTT. It encodes CASSPGDRGRGDTQYF.

The rearrangement uses TRBV10-3 and TRBJ2-2; 12 bases fit TRBD2. The V gene end was trimmed by 8 bases and the J gene end by 5 bases; junction bases not matched to a gene: 6. Germline V gene data show CDR1 as ENHRY and CDR2 as SYGVKD. The CDR3 is made up of 15 amino acids. CDR3 bases: TGTGCCATCGGGTCTAGCGGGGGGGCGACCGGGGAGCTGTTTTTT. It codes for CAIGSSGGATGELFF.

The V call is TRBV4-1, the J call TRBJ1-2, with 8 bases matching TRBD1. The germline V gene has CDR1 MGHRA and CDR2 YSYEKL. The CDR3 runs to 15 residues. V trimming: 4 bases; J trimming: 5 bases; junction bases outside the gene matches: 9. The CDR3: CASSPQGAGGYGYTF. CDR3 sequence (DNA): TGCGCCAGCAGCCCGCAGGGGGCAGGAGGGTATGGCTACACCTTC.

The rearrangement links TRBV12-5 to TRBJ1-1; 10 nucleotides match TRBD1. The V gene end was trimmed by 3 bases and the J gene end by 6 bases; junction bases not matched to a gene: 4. CDR1 and CDR2 (germline): LGHNT, FRNRAP. The CDR3 loop spans 14 amino acids. The CDR3 DNA reads TGTGCTAGTGGTTTTGGGACAGGGGAGTCTGAAGCTTTCTTT. This sequence encodes CASGFGTGESEAFF. The entire variable domain, with the rest obtained from reference TRBV12-5 and TRBJ1-1, is as follows: DARVTQTPRHKVTEMGQEVTMRCQPILGHNTVFWYRQTMMQGLELLAYFRNRAPLDDSGMPKDRFSAEMPDATLATLKIQPSEPRDSAVYFCASGFGTGESEAFFGQGTRLTVV.

The chain joins TRBV28 to TRBJ2-1, with D possibly matching TRBD1 (6 bases). Looked up from germline, CDR1 is MDHEN and CDR2 is SYDVKM. The CDR3 covers 12 residues. V was trimmed by 5 bases and J by 11 bases, leaving 13 bases between them. The CDR3 loop is CASSLGQTQQFF. CDR3 in DNA: TGTGCCAGCAGTCTAGGACAGACTCAGCAGTTCTTC.

The rearrangement joins TRBV15 to TRBJ2-3; D is perhaps TRBD1 (7 bases). Germline CDR1 and CDR2: LNHNV and YYDKDF (reference sequence). The CDR3 loop spans 14 amino acids. Trimming shortened V by 0 bases and J by 4 bases, and 8 bases separated the two germline ends. The CDR3 loop reads CATSRDRGADTQYF. The CDR3 nucleotides are TGTGCCACCAGCAGAGACAGGGGGGCAGATACGCAGTATTTT.

This clone was seen just once. The chain couples TRBV5-1 to TRBJ2-5; 8 nucleotides agree with TRBD1. Germline trimming cut 3 bases from V and 4 bases from J; bases unmatched to any gene: 14. The CDR3 sequence is 17 residues long. Germline V gene data show CDR1 as SGHRS and CDR2 as YFSETQ. The DNA for the CDR3 is TGCGCCAGCAGCTCCGTCGCCCGACAGGGGAGAGGAGAGACCCAGTACTTC. Protein product: CASSSVARQGRGETQYF.

The chain joins TRBV18 to TRBJ2-2, with D maybe TRBD1 (6 bases). V was cut by 5 bases and J by 1 base, with 14 bases left in between. Germline lookup yields CDR1 KGHSH and CDR2 LQKENI. CDR3 size: 16 residues. The chain's CDR3 is CASSGAGTLNTGELFF. The CDR3 coding sequence is TGTGCCAGCTCAGGGGCCGGGACACTGAACACCGGGGAGCTGTTTTTT. The entire variable domain, with the rest obtained from reference TRBV18 and TRBJ2-2, is as follows: NAGVMQNPRHLVRRRGQEARLRCSPMKGHSHVYWYRQLPEEGLKFMVYLQKENIIDESGMPKERFSAEFPKEGPSILRIQQVVRGDSAAYFCASSGAGTLNTGELFFGEGSRLTVL.

This clone turned up a few times. The rearrangement links TRBV15 to TRBJ1-2, with a weak D call TRBD1 (5 bases). This CDR3 spans 15 amino acids. V was trimmed by 1 base and J by 4 bases, leaving 13 bases between them. CDR1 and CDR2 from the germline V gene are LNHNV and YYDKDF (reference sequence). The chain's CDR3 is CATSRGASTGYGYTF. CDR3 nucleotides: TGTGCCACCAGCAGAGGGGCTTCCACAGGCTATGGCTACACCTTC.

The DNA of the CDR3 is TGTGCCAGCAGCGTAGCGGGGGGACTAGCGTCTAGCACAGATACGCAGTATTTT. Protein: CASSVAGGLASSTDTQYF. V and J are TRBV9 and TRBJ2-3, with 10 bases fitting TRBD2. The germline V gene has CDR1 SGDLS and CDR2 YYNGEE. The length of the CDR3 is 18 residues. V lost 0 bases and J lost 0; bases outside the gene matches: 7.

The count of this clone is one. The V gene is TRBV4-1, the J gene TRBJ2-1; 8 bases agree with TRBD2. J was trimmed by 0 bases and V by 4 bases; bases with no gene match: 5. Germline V gene sequence: CDR1 MGHRA, CDR2 YSYEKL. The CDR3 covers 16 residues. The CDR3 bases are TGCGCCAGCAGCCGTAAGCGGGGGAGCTCCTACAATGAGCAGTTCTTC. Protein product: CASSRKRGSSYNEQFF.